A single sample gave rise to the 2 T cell receptor beta chains below, sequenced in a study of cytomegalovirus exposure and HLA in healthy donors. A multiplex PCR was run with 60 Vbeta primers and 13 Jbeta primers. The method was immunoSEQ multiplex PCR; TCRdb's version includes in-frame clones alone and lacks a portion of them. The sample consists of about 160,000 clones, 75% of them appearing once. Sequencing was performed on PBMCs. The receptors originated from a woman aged 45 to 65 in good health and CMV-seropositive.

This chain uses TRBV11-2 with TRBJ1-6, with D unclear. The CDR3 contains 12 residues. The germline CDR1 and CDR2 sequences are SGHAT and FQNNGV. V was trimmed by 7 bases and J by 13 bases, leaving 14 bases between them. The DNA for the CDR3 is TGTGCCAGCACCCAACTTAATCTGCCCCTCCACTTT. This gives the protein CASTQLNLPLHF.

This chain uses TRBV4-2 with TRBJ1-2; 7 bases align to TRBD1. The CDR3 loop spans 14 amino acids. Germline CDR1 is LGHNA and CDR2 is YNFKEQ. Trimming cost V 4 bases and J 4 bases; bases outside gene matches: 6. The CDR3 coding sequence is TGTGCCAGCAGCCCCACGACAGGGACCTATGGCTACACCTTC. This gives the protein CASSPTTGTYGYTF.